A selection of T cell receptor beta chains follows, all from one sample in a study of blood T cells in healthy people across ages. TCRdb passed the 5' RACE reads through MiXCR, listing each CDR3 protein once. The profile shows fewer than 1.5 million distinct CDR3 sequences, around two fifths of them singletons. Sequencing input: blood. Receptor source: a woman aged 18 to 35 in good health. Both conserved end residues are part of each CDR3. D genes are given only for firm matches. Expanded clones get a size class; other rows say once, few or many, or leave the size out.

J gene	clone size	D gene	V gene	CDR3 protein	CDR3 DNA
TRBJ1-2	-	TRBD1	TRBV19	CASSPGTGRGYGYTF	TGTGCCAGTAGTCCCGGGACAGGGCGGGGATATGGCTACACCTTC
TRBJ1-1	few	-	TRBV12-3/TRBV12-4	CASSSLQAHTEAFF	TGTGCCAGCAGTTCCCTCCAGGCCCACACTGAAGCTTTCTTT
TRBJ2-3	few	-	TRBV4-1	CASSQDPHSTDTQYF	TGCGCCAGCAGCCAAGACCCCCATAGCACAGATACGCAGTATTTT
TRBJ1-3	few	-	TRBV4-1	CASSQEALGASGNTIYF	TGCGCCAGCAGCCAAGAGGCCCTGGGAGCCTCTGGAAACACCATATATTTT
TRBJ2-3	-	-	TRBV4-1	CASSPLVGQTDTQYF	TGCGCCAGCAGCCCCCTTGTCGGTCAGACCGATACGCAGTATTTT
TRBJ2-7	-	-	TRBV20-1	CSAILDPIIYEQYF	TGCAGTGCCATCCTGGACCCGATTATCTACGAGCAGTACTTC
TRBJ2-3	many	TRBD1	TRBV7-2	CASLLDRGRTDTQYF	TGTGCCAGCCTTCTGGACAGGGGCCGCACAGATACGCAGTATTTT
TRBJ2-3	-	TRBD2	TRBV10-3	CAIRPDPGLGATDTQYF	TGTGCCATCAGACCCGACCCGGGACTAGGGGCTACAGATACGCAGTATTTT
TRBJ2-5	few	-	TRBV10-3	CAISEGEGQETQYF	TGTGCCATCAGTGAGGGTGAGGGACAAGAGACCCAGTACTTC
TRBJ2-3	-	-	TRBV10-1	CASSESRTEPTDTQYF	TGCGCCAGCAGTGAGTCGCGGACAGAACCCACAGATACGCAGTATTTT
TRBJ1-3	-	-	TRBV7-9	CASRPTGPEVNTIYF	TGTGCCAGCAGACCCACGGGTCCAGAGGTCAACACCATATATTTT
TRBJ2-2	few	-	TRBV2	CASSGRGNTGELFF	TGTGCCAGCAGTGGGCGGGGGAACACCGGGGAGCTGTTTTTT
TRBJ2-7	-	TRBD2	TRBV7-6	CASSPRPGTSGSAYEQYF	TGTGCCAGCAGCCCCCGTCCCGGGACTAGCGGGAGCGCCTACGAGCAGTACTTC
TRBJ2-2	-	-	TRBV24-1	CATRGGRTGELFF	TGTGCCACCAGGGGCGGTCGCACCGGGGAGCTGTTTTTT
TRBJ2-7	-	TRBD2	TRBV7-9	CASSLTPGGRYEQYF	TGTGCCAGCAGCTTAACCCCGGGGGGGAGGTACGAGCAGTACTTC
TRBJ1-1	once	-	TRBV6-6	CASSYSFSNTEAFF	TGTGCCAGCAGTTACTCGTTCTCGAACACTGAAGCTTTCTTT
TRBJ2-3	-	-	TRBV14	CASSQLLLHTQYF	TGTGCCAGCAGCCAACTCTTGCTTCATACGCAGTATTTT
TRBJ2-1	few	TRBD2	TRBV15	CATRTSGSNEQFF	TGTGCCACCCGGACTAGCGGGAGTAATGAGCAGTTCTTC
TRBJ2-5	-	TRBD2	TRBV7-9	CASSLVGTSRNEQYF	TGTGCCAGCAGCTTAGTAGGGACTAGCCGGAATGAGCAGTACTTC
TRBJ2-1	-	-	TRBV29-1	CSVEIPGAYNEQFF	TGCAGCGTTGAGATTCCGGGGGCCTACAATGAGCAGTTCTTC
TRBJ2-7	-	-	TRBV29-1	CSVEDLQKTPYEQYF	TGCAGCGTTGAAGATCTTCAGAAAACACCCTACGAGCAGTACTTC
TRBJ2-1	-	TRBD2	TRBV29-1	CSVEKPGLAGMYNEQFF	TGCAGCGTTGAAAAACCGGGACTAGCGGGGATGTACAATGAGCAGTTCTTC
TRBJ2-7	few	TRBD2	TRBV7-2	CASRMTSGSYEQYF	TGTGCCAGCAGAATGACTAGCGGGAGCTACGAGCAGTACTTC
TRBJ2-4	few	TRBD2	TRBV28	CASTQSGGGGKNIQYF	TGTGCCAGCACCCAATCCGGGGGGGGAGGTAAAAACATTCAGTACTTC
TRBJ2-7	-	-	TRBV7-8	CASSEDRFYEQYF	TGTGCCAGCAGCGAGGACCGTTTCTACGAGCAGTACTTC
TRBJ2-1	-	-	TRBV20-1	CSASPSYNEQFF	TGCAGTGCCTCACCTTCCTACAATGAGCAGTTCTTT
TRBJ1-2	-	-	TRBV6-1	CATESLGGYTF	TGTGCCACCGAGTCCCTGGGGGGCTACACCTTC
TRBJ2-5	-	TRBD2	TRBV20-1	CSARDSLAGGKETQYF	TGCAGTGCTAGAGATTCCCTGGCGGGGGGGAAAGAGACCCAGTACTTC